These T cell receptor beta chains were read from a single sample in a study of blood T cells in healthy people across ages. From the 5' RACE reads, TCRdb called clonotypes with MiXCR, one entry per CDR3 protein. In the table there are about 570,000 distinct CDR3 sequences, 27% of which are singletons. The sequencing sample was made of blood. These TCRs come from a woman in her 70s in good health. The CDR3 runs from the conserved cysteine through the conserved F or W. D genes are given only for firm matches. Size is stated for part of the rows, as once, few or many counts, or as a class when the clone is expanded.

clone_size: .
d_call: .
j_call: TRBJ2-7
v_call: TRBV2
cdr3_nt: TGTGCCAGCAGTGTCGGCAGGGGCTACGAGCAGTACTTC
cdr3_aa: CASSVGRGYEQYF

clone_size: .
d_call: .
j_call: TRBJ2-7
v_call: TRBV29-1
cdr3_nt: TGCAGCGCCCGAAGCGGGTTGAGCTCCTACGAGCGGTACTTC
cdr3_aa: CSARSGLSSYERYF

clone_size: few
d_call: .
j_call: TRBJ2-1
v_call: TRBV7-3
cdr3_nt: TGTGCCAGCAGCTTAGGGTCGAACTCCTACAATGAGCAGTTCTTC
cdr3_aa: CASSLGSNSYNEQFF

clone_size: .
d_call: .
j_call: TRBJ2-4
v_call: TRBV20-1
cdr3_nt: TGCAGTGTCGATTCGGGAGCCAAAAACATTCAGTACTTC
cdr3_aa: CSVDSGAKNIQYF

clone_size: few
d_call: .
j_call: TRBJ1-5
v_call: TRBV27
cdr3_nt: TGTGCCAGCACCGCGGGCGACCATCAGCCCCAGCATTTT
cdr3_aa: CASTAGDHQPQHF

clone_size: many
d_call: TRBD1
j_call: TRBJ1-1
v_call: TRBV7-7
cdr3_nt: TGTGCTAGCAGCCTACTATACAGGGGGGAGAATGAAGCTTTCTTT
cdr3_aa: CASSLLYRGENEAFF

clone_size: .
d_call: TRBD2
j_call: TRBJ2-1
v_call: TRBV20-1
cdr3_nt: TGCAGTGCTCCCAAAATAGCGGGAGGGCTGGGAAATGAGCAGTTCTTC
cdr3_aa: CSAPKIAGGLGNEQFF

clone_size: .
d_call: .
j_call: TRBJ2-1
v_call: TRBV5-1
cdr3_nt: TGCGCCAGCAGCTTGGGTGGGAAGTCCTACAATGAGCAGTTCTTC
cdr3_aa: CASSLGGKSYNEQFF

clone_size: .
d_call: TRBD2
j_call: TRBJ2-3
v_call: TRBV4-3
cdr3_nt: TGCGCCAGCAGCGAGGGACTAGCGGGGGGACCTAGCACAGATACGCAGTATTTT
cdr3_aa: CASSEGLAGGPSTDTQYF

clone_size: .
d_call: .
j_call: TRBJ2-3
v_call: TRBV10-3
cdr3_nt: TGTGCCATCAGTAATTCGGATACGCAGTATTTT
cdr3_aa: CAISNSDTQYF